The 12 T cell receptor beta chains reported below all come from one sample, sequenced in a study of blood T cell repertoires in COVID-19. TCRdb's copy holds only in-frame clones and misses some; the assay was immunoSEQ multiplex PCR. The table has fewer than 250,000 clones, approximately 91% seen once; the top ten hold approximately 0.8%. The specimen sequenced was peripheral blood. The receptors originated from a man under 40 with COVID-19, enrolled during active disease.

The CDR3 nucleotides read TGCGCCAGCAGCTTGGGCGTGAGGGAGGGTGAGCAGTTCTTC. The encoded protein is CASSLGVREGEQFF. J is TRBJ2-1 and V is TRBV5-1, with 7 nucleotides matching TRBD2. V lost 0 bases to trimming and J lost 9 bases; unmatched junction nucleotides: 6. The CDR3 is 14 amino acids. Germline values: CDR1 SGHRS, CDR2 YFSETQ.

The rearrangement uses TRBV5-6 and TRBJ1-6, with TRBD1 matching over 7 bases. The CDR3 consists of 14 residues. The trim removed 4 bases at V and 8 bases at J, leaving 6 bases unmatched. CDR1 and CDR2 from the germline V gene are SGHDT and YYEEEE. CDR3 protein: CASSLRQGDSPLHF. As DNA, the CDR3 is TGTGCCAGCAGCCTGCGACAGGGAGATTCACCCCTCCACTTT.

The V gene is TRBV19, the J gene TRBJ1-3; D possibly corresponds to TRBD1 (5 bases). Looked up from germline, CDR1 is LNHDA and CDR2 is SQIVND (reference sequence). The CDR3 has 13 amino acids. The V gene lost 11 bases and the J gene lost 1 base, with 12 bases spanning the gap. In DNA form, the CDR3 reads TGTGCCGCGGGGGAGAATTCTGGAAACACCATATATTTT. Translated, it gives CAAGENSGNTIYF.

In this sample, this clone turned up a few times. This chain uses TRBV3-1 (or the pseudogene TRBV3-2) with TRBJ1-2; 7 bases agree with TRBD1. Losses at the gene ends were 6 bases for V and 8 bases for J; bases not matched to a gene: 15. Germline assignment: CDR1 LGHDT and CDR2 YNNKEL (reference sequence). CDR3 size: 15 residues. The CDR3 region has the DNA TGTGCCAGCAGTCCCCACACCGACAGGGTGGACGGCTACACCTTC. This codes for CASSPHTDRVDGYTF.

The chain's CDR3 is CAISESLAVGTEAFF. As DNA, the CDR3 is TGTGCCATCAGTGAGTCCCTCGCGGTGGGCACTGAAGCTTTCTTT. The J gene is TRBJ1-1, the V gene TRBV10-3; D is unclear. Trimming removed 0 bases at V and 4 bases at J, with 12 bases between. The CDR3 has 15 residues. Germline CDR1 ENHRY, CDR2 SYGVKD.

V usage is TRBV5-1 and J usage is TRBJ2-1, with unresolved D. V was pared by 4 bases and J by 1 base, with 9 bases between. In germline, CDR1 is SGHRS, CDR2 YFSETQ. The CDR3 runs 14 residues. The CDR3 is CASSPTGSYNEQFF. In DNA, the CDR3 is TGCGCCAGCAGCCCGACTGGATCCTACAATGAGCAGTTCTTC.

This chain connects TRBV7-9 to TRBJ2-1, with TRBD2 identical over 13 bases. V shed 0 bases, J shed 6 bases, and the junction held 5 bases outside the gene matches. The germline V gene has CDR1 SEHNR and CDR2 FQNEAQ (reference sequence). CDR3 length: 17 amino acids. CDR3 loop: CASSLAAGLAGLNEQFF. The CDR3 DNA reads as TGTGCCAGCAGCTTAGCTGCGGGACTAGCGGGACTCAATGAGCAGTTCTTC.

This chain connects TRBV2 to TRBJ2-1, with 12 nucleotides matching TRBD2. There are 16 residues in the CDR3. Germline V gene lookup returns CDR1 SNHLY and CDR2 FYNNEI. J was trimmed by 7 bases and V by 2 bases; bases with no gene match: 6. This CDR3 is CASSELAGGPVNEQFF. CDR3 DNA sequence: TGTGCCAGCAGTGAACTAGCGGGGGGGCCAGTGAATGAGCAGTTCTTC.

The V call is TRBV5-1, the J call TRBJ2-2, with 13 bases lining up with TRBD2. J was trimmed by 0 bases and V by 5 bases; bases with no gene match: 7. The CDR3 is 18 amino acids. The germline V gene has CDR1 SGHRS and CDR2 YFSETQ. CDR3 sequence: CASRSSGLAGTNTGELFF. The DNA for the CDR3 is TGCGCCAGCAGATCATCGGGACTAGCGGGGACGAACACCGGGGAGCTGTTTTTT. Filled out from reference TRBV5-1 and TRBJ2-2, the complete variable domain reads KAGVTQTPRYLIKTRGQQVTLSCSPISGHRSVSWYQQTPGQGLQFLFEYFSETQRNKGNFPGRFSGRQFSNSRSEMNVSTLELGDSALYLCASRSSGLAGTNTGELFFGEGSRLTVL.

The rearrangement joins TRBV28 to TRBJ1-2; TRBD1 is a possible D gene (6 bases). This CDR3 has 15 residues. Germline lookup yields CDR1 MDHEN and CDR2 SYDVKM. The V end was cut by 6 bases, the J end by 2 bases, with 16 bases between. The CDR3 DNA sequence: TGTGCCAGCAGCCCAGGGGCAGAAGCGAACTATGGCTACACCTTC. As protein: CASSPGAEANYGYTF.

The V call is TRBV10-3, the J call TRBJ1-1; no clear D. V was shortened by 3 bases and J by 1 base, with 21 bases between the two germline ends. Germline V lookup: CDR1 ENHRY, CDR2 SYGVKD. The length of the CDR3 is 18 residues. Here the CDR3 reads CAISDGQGVVPANTEAFF. The CDR3 DNA reads TGTGCCATCAGTGATGGTCAAGGAGTAGTCCCGGCGAACACTGAAGCTTTCTTT.

The J gene is TRBJ1-4, the V gene TRBV5-1; D is unclear. The CDR3 totals 14 residues. From germline, CDR1 is SGHRS and CDR2 YFSETQ. Deletions cut 0 bases from V and 3 bases from J, with 6 bases between. The CDR3 region is CASSLEEANEKLFF. In nucleotides, the CDR3 is TGCGCCAGCAGCTTGGAAGAGGCTAATGAAAAACTGTTTTTT.